This record covers a single TCR beta chain. The donors belonged to the approximately 120-subject validation cohort, separate from the roughly 650-subject first cohort. This record comes from a study of cytomegalovirus exposure and HLA in healthy donors. CDR3 size: 16 residues. The germline CDR1 and CDR2 sequences are SGHAT and FQNNGV. J lost 11 bases, V lost 5 bases, and 14 bases had no gene match. Repertoires were generated with immunoSEQ multiplex PCR, while TCRdb's copy carries only in-frame clones and drops some. The sample has 200,000 to 300,000 clones, roughly 87% seen once. The sequenced sample was PBMCs. This chain joins TRBV11-2 and TRBJ2-1; 11 bases agree with TRBD2. This TCR came from a man aged 18 to 30 in good health and CMV-seropositive. The CDR3 sequence: CASSPAGTSGLVQQFF. The CDR3 DNA follows: TGTGCCAGCAGCCCGGCCGGGACTAGCGGATTAGTTCAGCAGTTCTTC.